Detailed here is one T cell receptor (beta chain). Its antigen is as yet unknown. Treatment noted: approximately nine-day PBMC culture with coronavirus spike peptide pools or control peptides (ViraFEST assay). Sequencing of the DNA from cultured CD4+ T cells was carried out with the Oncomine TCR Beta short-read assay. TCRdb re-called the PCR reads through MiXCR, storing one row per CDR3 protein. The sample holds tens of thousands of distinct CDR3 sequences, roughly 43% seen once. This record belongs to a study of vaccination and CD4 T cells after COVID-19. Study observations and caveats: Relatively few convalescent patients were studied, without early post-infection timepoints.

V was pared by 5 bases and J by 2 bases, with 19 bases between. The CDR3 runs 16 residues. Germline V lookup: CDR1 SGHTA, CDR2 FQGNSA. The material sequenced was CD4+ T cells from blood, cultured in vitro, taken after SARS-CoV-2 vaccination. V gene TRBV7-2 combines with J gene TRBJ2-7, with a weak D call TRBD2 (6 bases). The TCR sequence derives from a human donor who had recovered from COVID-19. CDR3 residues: CASSVTGGLPAYEQYF. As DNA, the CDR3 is TGTGCCAGCAGCGTCACGGGCGGACTACCCGCCTACGAGCAGTACTTC.